This T cell receptor (beta chain) appears in the sequencing data of a study of CD8 T cells in Susac syndrome. Whole-study findings and limits: It was acknowledged in the study that the number of individuals who were included in its TCR sequencing and HLA analysis was relatively small.

Comment on this clonotype: As yet, its antigen is unknown.

CD8+ and CD4+ T cells from blood underwent TCR beta sequencing, which was carried out in a high-throughput format. Negative isolation yielded the CD8+ and CD4+ T cells, while FACS enriched the TEMRA cells. Random hexamers were used to reverse transcribe the RNA input (about 0.5 to 1 ug). TCRdb re-analysed the immunoSEQ multiplex PCR reads in MiXCR, keeping a single row per CDR3 protein. The repertoire holds around 18,000 distinct CDR3 sequences, with about 95% as singletons. J gave up 5 bases and V 5 bases, and 8 bases lay outside the gene matches. Looked up from germline, CDR1 is SEHNR and CDR2 is FQNEAQ (reference sequence). This CDR3 comprises 15 residues.

This receptor was identified in a human donor in good health. The chain uses TRBV7-9 and TRBJ2-1; 8 bases align to TRBD2. Sequences were obtained from CD8+ T cells from PBMCs. In DNA form, the CDR3 reads TGTGCCAGCAGCCCACGTAGCGGGACACACAATGAGCAGTTCTTC. Amino acid sequence: CASSPRSGTHNEQFF.